The T cell receptor (beta chain) described here comes from a study of early T cells in non-severe SARS-CoV-2 infection. Study at large: Sequencing was performed on bulk RNA from unsorted whole blood, leaving chains unpaired.

Overall study findings and caveats: Reliance on VDJdb matching favored anti-spike CD8 responses; private and CD4 specificities were missed.

CDR1 and CDR2 from the germline V gene are SGHDN and FVKESK. This CDR3 has 13 amino acids. V was cut by 2 bases and J by 3 bases, with 8 bases left in between. cDNA molecules, individually, were tagged with unique molecular identifiers. Via MiXCR, TCRdb re-called the 5' RACE reads, giving one row per CDR3 protein. The data contain tens of thousands of distinct CDR3 sequences, over 20% of them singletons. As concerns this clonotype: Its specificity is unknown.

J is TRBJ2-7 and V is TRBV14, with D maybe TRBD1 (6 bases). The TCR originated in an adult who was a healthcare worker with PCR-confirmed SARS-CoV-2 infection or an uninfected control (not recorded which). Material: whole blood, obtained at baseline. The CDR3 is CASSQMDSYEQYF. CDR3 in DNA: TGTGCCAGCAGCCAAATGGACAGCTACGAGCAGTACTTC.